Listed below are T cell receptor beta chains from one sample, sequenced in a study of blood T cell repertoires in COVID-19. Assay: immunoSEQ multiplex PCR; the TCRdb copy retains only in-frame clones and omits some. The sample yields 200,000 to 300,000 clones, around 87% seen once. The specimen sequenced was peripheral blood. The receptors here all came from a woman between 50 and 59 years old with acute or convalescent COVID-19. CDR3s include the opening cysteine and the closing phenylalanine or tryptophan.

CDR3 | J | V
CASSSHRAGVGNEQFF | TRBJ2-1 | TRBV19
CASSFLAGGVGEQFF | TRBJ2-1 | TRBV5-1
CASSWRVAGNQPQHF | TRBJ1-5 | TRBV7-2
CASSSETGGTEAFF | TRBJ1-1 | TRBV7-8
CASRPDRVGTDTQYF | TRBJ2-3 | TRBV2
CASSLKDSPMLF | TRBJ1-6 | TRBV5-4
CASSVVAGRAFF | TRBJ1-1 | TRBV9
CASMPPGLGVREQYF | TRBJ2-7 | TRBV7-2
CSAIDRWGYTF | TRBJ1-2 | TRBV20-1
CASKGVTTNEQFF | TRBJ2-1 | TRBV4-1
CATSDPGDDVEKLFF | TRBJ1-4 | TRBV24-1
CASMSGGELYGYTF | TRBJ1-2 | TRBV6-5
CATSDSPAGATDTQYF | TRBJ2-3 | TRBV24-1
CATSDRDREQYF | TRBJ2-7 | TRBV24-1
CASSLGSYNEQFF | TRBJ2-1 | TRBV7-6
CSAGDRVGTEAFF | TRBJ1-1 | TRBV29-1
CASSLNSDRVHEQFF | TRBJ2-1 | TRBV11-3
CASSYWTGANTGELFF | TRBJ2-2 | TRBV6-5
CASSLAQGWDEQFF | TRBJ2-1 | TRBV9
CATSRDRQWGYTF | TRBJ1-2 | TRBV15
CASSYTQGGLAEAFF | TRBJ1-1 | TRBV11-2
CASSLARSTDTQYF | TRBJ2-3 | TRBV5-1
CAWTPLAGVTDTQYF | TRBJ2-3 | TRBV30
CASSLANGTGGTDTQYF | TRBJ2-3 | TRBV5-1
CASSWGTGAGNTIYF | TRBJ1-3 | TRBV5-1
CASSEIWGRANTEAFF | TRBJ1-1 | TRBV6-1
CASSQELITDTQYF | TRBJ2-3 | TRBV4-1
CASSLFVQTYGYTF | TRBJ1-2 | TRBV5-5
CAISDDRGEMMNTEAFF | TRBJ1-1 | TRBV10-3
CATSDDFSYEQYF | TRBJ2-7 | TRBV24-1
CASSSRGGSNEKLFF | TRBJ1-4 | TRBV5-4
CASSLEGGKQYF | TRBJ2-7 | TRBV11-2
CASSQVERGGWSFKPREKLFF | TRBJ1-4 | TRBV4-1
CASRLAGRTGELFF | TRBJ2-2 | TRBV2
CASSFSEGSLAQYF | TRBJ2-3 | TRBV27
CASNHRTGNGYTF | TRBJ1-2 | TRBV12-3/TRBV12-4
CASSLAPETSGRNIQYF | TRBJ2-4 | TRBV27
CASSRSGTLYEQYF | TRBJ2-7 | TRBV28
CASSLQGANTEAFF | TRBJ1-1 | TRBV27
CASSGRSPEFYNSPLHF | TRBJ1-6 | TRBV7-8
CASSDSGGNQPQHF | TRBJ1-5 | TRBV19
CASSYSGARETQYF | TRBJ2-5 | TRBV6-5